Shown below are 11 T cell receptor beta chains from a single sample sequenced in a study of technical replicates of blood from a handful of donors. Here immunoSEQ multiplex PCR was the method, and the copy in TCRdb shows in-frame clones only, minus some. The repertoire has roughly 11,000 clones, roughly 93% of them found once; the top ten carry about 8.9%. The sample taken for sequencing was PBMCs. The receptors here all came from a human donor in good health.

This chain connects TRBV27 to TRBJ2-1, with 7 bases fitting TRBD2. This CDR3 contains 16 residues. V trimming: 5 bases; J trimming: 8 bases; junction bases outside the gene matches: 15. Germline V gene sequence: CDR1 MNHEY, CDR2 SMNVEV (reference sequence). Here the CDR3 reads CASSVRGLGREYEQFF. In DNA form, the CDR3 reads TGTGCCAGCAGTGTAAGGGGCTTGGGGCGGGAGTATGAGCAGTTCTTC.

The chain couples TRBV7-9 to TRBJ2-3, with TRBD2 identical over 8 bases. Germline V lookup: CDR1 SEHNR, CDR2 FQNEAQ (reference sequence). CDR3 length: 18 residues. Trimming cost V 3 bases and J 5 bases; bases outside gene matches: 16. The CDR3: CASSFSPSGLPGGDTQYF. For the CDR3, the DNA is TGTGCCAGCAGCTTCTCCCCTAGCGGGCTGCCTGGGGGAGATACGCAGTATTTT.

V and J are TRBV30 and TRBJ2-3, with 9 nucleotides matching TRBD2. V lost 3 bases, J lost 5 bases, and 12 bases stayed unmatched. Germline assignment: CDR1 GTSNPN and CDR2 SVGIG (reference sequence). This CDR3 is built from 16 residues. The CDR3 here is CAWSGFAGGRGDTQYF. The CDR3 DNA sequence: TGTGCCTGGAGCGGCTTTGCGGGAGGGCGGGGAGATACGCAGTATTTT. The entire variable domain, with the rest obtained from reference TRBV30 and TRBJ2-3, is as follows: SQTIHQWPATLVQPVGSPLSLECTVEGTSNPNLYWYRQAAGRGLQLLFYSVGIGQISSEVPQNLSASRPQDRQFILSSKKLLLSDSGFYLCAWSGFAGGRGDTQYFGPGTRLTVL.

CDR3 sequence: CASSSPGQGYNEQFF. Here the CDR3 DNA reads TGTGCCAGCAGTTCCCCGGGACAGGGGTACAATGAGCAGTTCTTC. The rearrangement joins TRBV6-6 to TRBJ2-1; TRBD1 aligns across 10 bases. Losses at the gene ends were 4 bases for V and 4 bases for J; bases not matched to a gene: 4. The CDR3 extends over 15 amino acids. Per the germline V gene, CDR1 is MNHNY and CDR2 is SVGAGI (reference sequence).

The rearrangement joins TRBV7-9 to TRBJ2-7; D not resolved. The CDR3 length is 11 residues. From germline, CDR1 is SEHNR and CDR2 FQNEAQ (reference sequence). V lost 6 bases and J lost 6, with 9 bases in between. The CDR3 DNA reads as TGTGCCAGCAGTCCCCTGGCCGAGCAGTACTTC. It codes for CASSPLAEQYF.

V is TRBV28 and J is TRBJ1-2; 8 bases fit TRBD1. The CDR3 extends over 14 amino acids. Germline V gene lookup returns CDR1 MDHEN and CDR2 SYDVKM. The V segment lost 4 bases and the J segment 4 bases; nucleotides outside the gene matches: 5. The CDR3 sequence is CASSSSGGGYGYTF. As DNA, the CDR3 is TGTGCCAGCAGTTCCTCAGGGGGCGGCTATGGCTACACCTTC.

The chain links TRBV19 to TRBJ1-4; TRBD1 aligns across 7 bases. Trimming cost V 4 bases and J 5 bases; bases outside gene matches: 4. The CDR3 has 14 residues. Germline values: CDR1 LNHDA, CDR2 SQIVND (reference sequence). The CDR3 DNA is TGTGCCAGTAGTAAACAGGGGAAAAATGAAAAACTGTTTTTT. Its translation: CASSKQGKNEKLFF.

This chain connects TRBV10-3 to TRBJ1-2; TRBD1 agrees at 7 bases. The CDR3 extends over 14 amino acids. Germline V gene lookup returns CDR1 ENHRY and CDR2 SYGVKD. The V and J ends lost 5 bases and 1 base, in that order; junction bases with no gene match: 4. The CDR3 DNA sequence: TGTGCCATCAGTCGACAGGGTGATAACTATGGCTACACCTTC. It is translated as CAISRQGDNYGYTF.

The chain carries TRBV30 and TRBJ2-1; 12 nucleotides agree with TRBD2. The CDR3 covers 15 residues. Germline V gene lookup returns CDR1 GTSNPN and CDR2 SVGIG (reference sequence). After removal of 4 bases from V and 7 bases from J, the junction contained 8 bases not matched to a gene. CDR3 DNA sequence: TGTGCCTGGACACATGGGACTAGCGGGTGGAATGAGCAGTTCTTC. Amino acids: CAWTHGTSGWNEQFF. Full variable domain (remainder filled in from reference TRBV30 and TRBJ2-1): SQTIHQWPATLVQPVGSPLSLECTVEGTSNPNLYWYRQAAGRGLQLLFYSVGIGQISSEVPQNLSASRPQDRQFILSSKKLLLSDSGFYLCAWTHGTSGWNEQFFGPGTRLTVL.

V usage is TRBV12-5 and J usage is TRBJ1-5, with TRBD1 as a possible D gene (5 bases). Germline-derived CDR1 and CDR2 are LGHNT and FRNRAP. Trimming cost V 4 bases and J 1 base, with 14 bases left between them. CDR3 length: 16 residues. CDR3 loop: CASGYAGGGSNQPQHF. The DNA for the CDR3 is TGTGCTAGTGGTTACGCTGGGGGAGGGAGCAATCAGCCCCAGCATTTT. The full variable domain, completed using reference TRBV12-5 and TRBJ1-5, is DARVTQTPRHKVTEMGQEVTMRCQPILGHNTVFWYRQTMMQGLELLAYFRNRAPLDDSGMPKDRFSAEMPDATLATLKIQPSEPRDSAVYFCASGYAGGGSNQPQHFGDGTRLSIL.

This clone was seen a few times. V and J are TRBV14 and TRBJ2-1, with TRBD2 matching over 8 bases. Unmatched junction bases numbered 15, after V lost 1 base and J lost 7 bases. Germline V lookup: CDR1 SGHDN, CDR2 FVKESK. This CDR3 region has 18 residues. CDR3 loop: CASSQGNLLAGLGNEQFF. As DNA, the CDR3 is TGTGCCAGCAGCCAAGGTAATCTCCTAGCGGGCCTTGGGAATGAGCAGTTCTTC.